This TCR beta chain was profiled in a study of low-dose radiotherapy and immunotherapy resistance in tumors. Covering alpha and beta chains, TRAV- and TRBV-specific primers were used for the first-strand cDNA. It was with a constant-region primer and a V-primer adapter that TCRs were amplified over around 18 PCR cycles. TCRdb reprocessed the reads via MiXCR and lists one record per CDR3 protein. Altogether tens of thousands of distinct CDR3 sequences are present, roughly 31% being singletons, with the ten largest covering roughly 3.5%. Regarding time point: before trial treatment. With V trimmed by 4 bases and J by 4 bases, 10 bases remained unmatched. Germline lookup yields CDR1 SQVTM and CDR2 ANQGSEA. This CDR3 spans 15 amino acids. This clonotype was observed at least ten times.

The receptor was derived from a male donor with gallbladder cancer. The chain combines TRBV29-1 with TRBJ1-2; 9 positions agree with TRBD1. The sample here was PBMCs, taken before treatment. The CDR3 loop is CSVGATGGGSYGYTF. The CDR3 DNA is TGCAGCGTTGGCGCAACAGGGGGCGGGAGCTATGGCTACACCTTC.